This passage covers 28 T cell receptor beta chains from one sample sequenced in a study of T cells in Graves' hyperthyroidism and ophthalmopathy. TCR beta CDR3 sequences were amplified from RNA transcripts. TCR CDR3 underwent first-round RT-PCR with the HTBI primer set. TCRdb fed the multiplex PCR reads into MiXCR, producing one record per CDR3 protein. The top ten clones hold around 15% of a sample with some 360,000 distinct CDR3 sequences, 15% to 20% of them seen once. The specimen was blood. Receptor source: a woman between 40 and 55 years old with Graves' ophthalmopathy.

In this sample, this clonotype turned up many times. A clone one base away is much larger, so this may be a read error. The chain employs TRBV27 and TRBJ2-7; D gene uncertain. The germline CDR1 and CDR2 sequences are MNHEY and SMNVEV (reference sequence). Deletions cut 2 bases from V and 3 bases from J, with 8 bases between. This CDR3 is 13 amino acids long. The CDR3 sequence: CASSLAPSYEQYF. CDR3 coding DNA: TGTGCCAGCAGTTTAGCGCCCAGCTACGAGCAGTACTTC.

This clonotype was found many times. The chain combines TRBV28 with TRBJ1-5, with D hard to call. CDR1 is MDHEN and CDR2 is SYDVKM in the germline V gene. The CDR3 runs 13 residues. With 3 bases removed from V and 6 bases from J, the gap between germline ends came to 9 bases. CDR3 amino acids: CASSFPTGQPQHF. CDR3 nucleotides: TGTGCCAGCAGTTTCCCAACGGGTCAGCCCCAGCATTTT. Complete variable domain (other parts from reference TRBV28 and TRBJ1-5): DVKVTQSSRYLVKRTGEKVFLECVQDMDHENMFWYRQDPGLGLRLIYFSYDVKMKEKGDIPEGYSVSREKKERFSLILESASTNQTSMYLCASSFPTGQPQHFGDGTRLSIL.

The chain is built from TRBV18 and TRBJ2-7, with TRBD1 matching over 9 bases. Trimming cost V 5 bases and J 7 bases; bases outside gene matches: 6. There are 13 residues in the CDR3. Germline CDR1 and CDR2: KGHSH and LQKENI. The CDR3 sequence is CASSSDRGTEQYF. CDR3 nucleotide sequence: TGTGCCAGCTCATCGGACAGGGGAACTGAGCAGTACTTC.

The table lists this clonotype with a few counts. V is TRBV6-2 or TRBV6-3 and J is TRBJ2-3, with 13 positions matching TRBD2. J lost 5 bases, V lost 6 bases, and 11 bases had no gene match. The CDR3 is 17 amino acids. The germline CDR1 and CDR2 sequences are MNHEY and SVGEGT. CDR3 sequence reads: CASSLPGLAGRVDTQYF. For the CDR3, the DNA is TGTGCCAGCAGCCTTCCGGGACTAGCGGGAAGGGTAGATACGCAGTATTTT.

This clonotype has ten or more counts. This chain uses TRBV30 with TRBJ1-5; 8 bases map to TRBD1. The germline gives CDR1 GTSNPN, CDR2 SVGIG (reference sequence). The CDR3 loop spans 13 amino acids. The V segment lost 5 bases and the J segment 5 bases; nucleotides outside the gene matches: 5. This CDR3 is CAWSAGGDQPQHF. The CDR3 DNA follows: TGTGCCTGGTCCGCAGGGGGCGATCAGCCCCAGCATTTT.

The table lists this clonotype with many counts. CDR3 sequence (DNA): TGTGCCAGCAGTTACTCGCACAGGGGGATCGGCACTGAAGCTTTCTTT. Translated: CASSYSHRGIGTEAFF. The V and J genes are TRBV6-2 or TRBV6-3 and TRBJ1-1; 8 nucleotides agree with TRBD1. CDR3 length: 16 residues. CDR1 and CDR2 from the germline V gene are MNHEY and SVGEGT. Trimming at V came to 0 bases and at J to 4 bases, leaving 7 bases not matched to a gene.

This clonotype appeared many times. The CDR3 reads CASRPLPTVNYEQYF. CDR3 DNA: TGTGCCAGCAGACCGCTCCCTACAGTGAACTACGAGCAGTACTTC. The chain has TRBV6-2 or TRBV6-3 and TRBJ2-7; D gene ambiguous. The V end was cut by 6 bases, the J end by 3 bases, with 18 bases between. Germline V gene sequence: CDR1 MNHEY, CDR2 SVGEGT. The CDR3 is made up of 15 amino acids.

The sample holds many counts of this clonotype. The chain combines TRBV27 with TRBJ2-4; 9 positions match TRBD2. V trimming: 5 bases; J trimming: 2 bases; junction bases outside the gene matches: 22. CDR1 MNHEY and CDR2 SMNVEV come from the germline V gene (reference sequence). The CDR3 is 21 amino acids. The CDR3: CASSGLRGPSGDQLTKNIQYF. Here the CDR3 DNA reads TGTGCCAGCAGTGGCCTCAGGGGCCCTAGCGGGGATCAGTTAACCAAAAACATTCAGTACTTC.

In its sample, this clonotype was seen many times. The chain is built from TRBV6-2 or TRBV6-3 and TRBJ2-7, with unresolved D. The germline gives CDR1 MNHEY, CDR2 SVGEGT. The ends were cut back, 6 bases at V and 2 bases at J, with 11 bases in the middle. The CDR3 sequence is 13 residues long. The CDR3 is CASSHMWTYEQYF. CDR3 in DNA: TGTGCCAGCAGCCATATGTGGACCTACGAGCAGTACTTC.

In this sample, this clonotype turned up many times. This chain links TRBV29-1 with TRBJ2-7; D not certain. Germline V gives CDR1 SQVTM, CDR2 ANQGSEA. V was cut by 4 bases and J by 3 bases, with 10 bases left in between. The CDR3 has 12 residues. Written as DNA, the CDR3 is TGCAGCGTTGCTGTGGCCGACTACGAGCAGTACTTC. It is translated as CSVAVADYEQYF.

In its sample, this clonotype was seen many times. V is TRBV29-1 and J is TRBJ1-1; 10 bases match TRBD1. The germline gives CDR1 SQVTM, CDR2 ANQGSEA. V lost 3 bases to trimming and J lost 5 bases; unmatched junction nucleotides: 0. The CDR3 length is 12 residues. The DNA for the CDR3 is TGCAGCGTTGAGGACAGGGGGACTGAAGCTTTCTTT. Its protein is CSVEDRGTEAFF.

This clonotype showed up just a few times. The CDR3 DNA sequence: TGTGCCAGCAGCCATTGGCAGAGCTCCTACGAGCAGTACTTC. Translating it yields CASSHWQSSYEQYF. The chain recombines TRBV3-1 with TRBJ2-7; D gene unclear. This CDR3 region has 14 residues. V shed 3 bases and J shed 0 bases, with 9 bases lying between them. Germline-derived CDR1 and CDR2 are LGHDT and YNNKEL (reference sequence).

This chain joins TRBV12-3 or TRBV12-4 and TRBJ2-5; 11 positions agree with TRBD2. V lost 4 bases and J lost 1; bases outside the gene matches: 5. There are 16 residues in the CDR3. The CDR3 reads CASSWGLAASQETQYF. The CDR3 DNA reads as TGTGCCAGCAGTTGGGGACTAGCGGCGTCCCAAGAGACCCAGTACTTC.

This clonotype has at least ten counts. The chain joins TRBV27 to TRBJ2-7, with D perhaps matching TRBD1 (6 bases). The CDR3 loop spans 15 amino acids. Trimming left V 5 bases short and J 0 bases short, with 14 bases between. From germline, CDR1 is MNHEY and CDR2 SMNVEV (reference sequence). CDR3 amino acids: CASSQTGISSYEQYF. The CDR3 nucleotides are TGTGCCAGCAGTCAAACAGGGATTAGCTCCTACGAGCAGTACTTC.

This clonotype was counted many times. V usage is TRBV27 and J usage is TRBJ2-7, with TRBD1 matching over 8 bases. Germline trimming cut 5 bases from V and 2 bases from J; bases unmatched to any gene: 8. In germline, CDR1 is MNHEY, CDR2 SMNVEV (reference sequence). The CDR3 extends over 15 amino acids. The CDR3 DNA sequence: TGTGCCAGCAGTATTTACAGGGGGAAGACCTACGAGCAGTACTTC. Protein: CASSIYRGKTYEQYF.

This clonotype has a count of ten or more. CDR3 protein: CASSLKGQALFREGGYTF. CDR3 sequence (DNA): TGTGCCAGCAGTTTAAAAGGACAGGCACTATTCCGGGAGGGTGGCTACACCTTC. V is TRBV27 and J is TRBJ1-2; 7 bases agree with TRBD1. V was clipped by 2 bases and J by 7 bases; unmatched bases: 19. The CDR3 length is 18 residues. Germline V gene sequence: CDR1 MNHEY, CDR2 SMNVEV (reference sequence).

This clonotype was detected ten times or more. The chain joins TRBV20-1 to TRBJ2-5; D gene ambiguous. V was pared by 4 bases and J by 6 bases, with 15 bases between. The germline V gene has CDR1 DFQATT and CDR2 SNEGSKA (reference sequence). The CDR3 covers 13 residues. CDR3 region: CSANLGGRKTQYF. The CDR3 DNA reads TGCAGTGCTAATTTGGGTGGGCGGAAGACCCAGTACTTC.

There are many counts of this clonotype. The genes are TRBV6-1 and TRBJ1-5; D remains ambiguous. CDR1 and CDR2 (germline): MNHNS, SASEGT. The germline V and J ends were trimmed by 4 bases and 0 bases, with 10 bases remaining between them. The CDR3 totals 15 residues. The CDR3 coding sequence is TGTGCCAGCAGTGGAGACCACGTTAGCAATCAGCCCCAGCATTTT. It yields the protein CASSGDHVSNQPQHF.

This clonotype was observed many times. The CDR3 loop is CSARDPLGRQNLHEQYF. The DNA of the CDR3 is TGCAGTGCTAGAGACCCTCTGGGACGACAAAACCTCCACGAGCAGTACTTC. V usage is TRBV20-1 and J usage is TRBJ2-7; the D call may be TRBD1 or TRBD2 (5 bases each). The CDR3 consists of 17 residues. Germline V gene sequence: CDR1 DFQATT, CDR2 SNEGSKA (reference sequence). With 0 bases removed from V and 5 bases from J, the gap between germline ends came to 23 bases.

The rearrangement links TRBV7-2 to TRBJ1-1; D unresolved. CDR1 and CDR2 from the germline V gene are SGHTA and FQGNSA. Trimming shortened V by 5 bases and J by 0 bases, and 7 bases separated the two germline ends. This CDR3 comprises 13 residues. This CDR3 reads CASSLVMNTEAFF. The CDR3 DNA follows: TGTGCCAGCAGCCTCGTCATGAACACTGAAGCTTTCTTT.

This clonotype occurred many times. V is TRBV19 and J is TRBJ2-2, with a tentative D call TRBD2 (6 bases). Germline loops: CDR1 LNHDA, CDR2 SQIVND (reference sequence). This CDR3 spans 12 amino acids. V gave up 10 bases and J gave up 1 base, with 7 bases separating them. The CDR3 protein is CATRGNTGELFF. DNA for the CDR3: TGTGCCACGCGGGGGAACACCGGGGAGCTGTTTTTT.

Concerning this clonotype: A much larger clone lies a single base off, so this may be a read error. The DNA of the CDR3 is TGTGTCAGCTCACCACAGGGACGGACGAACACTGAAGCTTTCTTT. Translation: CVSSPQGRTNTEAFF. The rearrangement joins TRBV18 to TRBJ1-1; tentatively, D is TRBD1 (6 bases). The CDR3 consists of 15 residues. Germline V gene data show CDR1 as KGHSH and CDR2 as LQKENI.

This clonotype appeared many times. This chain joins TRBV12-3 or TRBV12-4 and TRBJ1-2; D remains unclear. The CDR3 runs to 12 residues. Trimming pared 5 bases from V and 1 base from J, leaving 5 bases between. CDR3 region: CASSTHNYGYTF. For the CDR3, the DNA is TGTGCCAGCAGTACCCATAACTATGGCTACACCTTC.

In this sample, this clonotype turned up many times. The chain links TRBV20-1 to TRBJ2-1, with D perhaps matching TRBD2 (6 bases). This CDR3 spans 14 amino acids. Per germline, CDR1 DFQATT and CDR2 SNEGSKA (reference sequence). Trimming removed 4 bases at V and 2 bases at J, with 12 bases between. CDR3 sequence (DNA): TGCAGTGCTATAGGGAGGAGAGCCTACAATGAGCAGTTCTTC. This codes for CSAIGRRAYNEQFF.

The V call is TRBV6-1, the J call TRBJ1-3, with D unresolved. The V end was cut by 4 bases, the J end by 1 base, with 11 bases between. The CDR3 loop spans 15 amino acids. The germline V gene has CDR1 MNHNS and CDR2 SASEGT. This CDR3 reads CASSAPRGSGNTIYF. The DNA of the CDR3 is TGTGCCAGCAGTGCCCCCCGGGGATCTGGAAACACCATATATTTT.

Ten or more counts support this clonotype. J is TRBJ2-7 and V is TRBV25-1, with D hard to call. CDR1 and CDR2 (germline): MGHDK, SYGVNS. The length of the CDR3 is 13 residues. V was clipped by 5 bases and J by 6 bases, with 14 bases between them. CDR3 sequence: CASSRGSLGEQYF. CDR3 sequence (DNA): TGTGCCAGCAGTCGAGGTTCATTGGGCGAGCAGTACTTC.

This clonotype was recorded many times. The V gene is TRBV20-1, the J gene TRBJ1-1; TRBD1 is a possible D gene (5 bases). Germline lookup yields CDR1 DFQATT and CDR2 SNEGSKA (reference sequence). Trimming cost V 0 bases and J 7 bases, with 21 bases left between them. This CDR3 region has 16 residues. CDR3 DNA sequence: TGCAGTGCTAGAGATCAACCCCGGGACGGCCTAAGTGAAGCTTTCTTT. It specifies CSARDQPRDGLSEAFF.

At least ten counts were recorded for this clonotype. J is TRBJ2-5 and V is TRBV4-2; possible D gene TRBD1, 7 bases. V shed 0 bases and J shed 4 bases, with 18 bases lying between them. The CDR3 is made up of 17 amino acids. Per the germline V gene, CDR1 is LGHNA and CDR2 is YNFKEQ. The CDR3 nucleotides read TGTGCCAGCAGCCAAGAAGGGTCTCACAGGGGACTAGAGACCCAGTACTTC. As protein: CASSQEGSHRGLETQYF.